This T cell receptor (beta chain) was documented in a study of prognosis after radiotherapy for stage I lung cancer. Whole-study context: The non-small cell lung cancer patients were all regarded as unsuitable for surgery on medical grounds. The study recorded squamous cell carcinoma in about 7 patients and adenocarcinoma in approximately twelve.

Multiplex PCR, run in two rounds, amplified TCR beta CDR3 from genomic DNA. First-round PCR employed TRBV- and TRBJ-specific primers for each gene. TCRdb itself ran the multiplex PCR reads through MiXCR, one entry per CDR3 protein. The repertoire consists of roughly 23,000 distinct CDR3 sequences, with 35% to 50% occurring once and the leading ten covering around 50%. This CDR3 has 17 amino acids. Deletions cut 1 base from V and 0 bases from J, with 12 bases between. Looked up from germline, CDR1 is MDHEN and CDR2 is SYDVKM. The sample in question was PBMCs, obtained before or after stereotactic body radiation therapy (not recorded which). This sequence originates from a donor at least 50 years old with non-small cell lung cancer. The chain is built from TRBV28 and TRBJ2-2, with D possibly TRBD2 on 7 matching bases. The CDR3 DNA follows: TGTGCCAGCAGTTTATCGTTCGGGGGGCCGAACACCGGGGAGCTGTTTTTT. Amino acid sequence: CASSLSFGGPNTGELFF.